This TCR beta chain was profiled in a study of tumor and adjacent non-tumor tissue in lung cancer. Across the study: Each sample yielded 3.5 million to 4.5 million productive TCRbeta reads on average. Study-wide points: TCR diversity was significantly greater in tumor than normal lung tissue. In normal lung, the top 100 clones were significantly more dominant than in tumor.

Of note for this clonotype: The target antigen is unknown. The junction departs from the called germline gene at one end, perhaps through a read error.

This CDR3 comprises 14 residues. Germline-derived CDR1 and CDR2 are SEHNR and FQNEAQ (reference sequence). A modified ARM-PCR protocol with three rounds of nested PCR amplified TCRbeta. TCRdb called the multiplex PCR reads again in MiXCR, with one record for every CDR3 protein. The sample yields over 100,000 distinct CDR3 sequences, roughly two thirds seen once. This sample's RNA came from whole unsorted tissue. This non-tumor lung sample came from over 3 cm beyond the tumor edge. The chain joins TRBV7-9 to TRBJ1-5; TRBD1 matches at 7 bases. The sequencing input was distant non-tumor lung tissue. The TCR comes from a man aged 55 to 70 with non-small cell lung cancer. The CDR3 loop reads CGSSTTGSNQPQHF. Here the CDR3 DNA reads TGTGGCAGCAGCACGACAGGGAGCAATCAGCCCCAGCATTTT. Variable domain in full (rest from reference TRBV7-9 and TRBJ1-5): DTGVSQNPRHKITKRGQNVTFRCDPISEHNRLYWYRQTLGQGPEFLTYFQNEAQLEKSRLLSDRFSAERPKGSFSTLEIQRTEQGDSAMYLCGSSTTGSNQPQHFGDGTRLSIL.